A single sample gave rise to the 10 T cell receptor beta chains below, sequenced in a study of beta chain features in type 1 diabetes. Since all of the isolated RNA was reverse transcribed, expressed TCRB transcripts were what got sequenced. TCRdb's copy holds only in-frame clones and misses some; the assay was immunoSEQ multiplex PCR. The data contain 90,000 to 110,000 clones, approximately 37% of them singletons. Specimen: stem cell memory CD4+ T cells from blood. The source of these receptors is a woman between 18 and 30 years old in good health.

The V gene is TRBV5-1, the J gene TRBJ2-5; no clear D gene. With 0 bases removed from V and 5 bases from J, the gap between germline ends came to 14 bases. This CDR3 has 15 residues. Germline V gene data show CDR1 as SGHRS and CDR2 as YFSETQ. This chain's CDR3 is CASSLGHPISETQYF. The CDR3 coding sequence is TGCGCCAGCAGCTTGGGACACCCTATATCGGAGACCCAGTACTTC.

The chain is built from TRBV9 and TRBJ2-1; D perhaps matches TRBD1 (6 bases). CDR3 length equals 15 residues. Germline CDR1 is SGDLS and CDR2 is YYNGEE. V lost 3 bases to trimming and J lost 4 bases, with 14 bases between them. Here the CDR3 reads CASSGTGTTYNEQFF. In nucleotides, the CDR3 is TGTGCCAGCAGCGGCACAGGGACAACTTACAATGAGCAGTTCTTC.

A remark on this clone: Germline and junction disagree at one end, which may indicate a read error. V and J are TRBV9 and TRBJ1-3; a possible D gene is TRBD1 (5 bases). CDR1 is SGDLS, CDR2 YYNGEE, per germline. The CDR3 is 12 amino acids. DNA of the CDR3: TGTGCCAGCAGCGTAGAAGGAGGGGCGAGAGATTTT. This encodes CASSVEGGARDF.

The chain's CDR3 is CASSPVAGGQFF. The DNA for the CDR3 is TGTGCCAGCTCACCAGTAGCGGGAGGGCAGTTCTTC. V gene TRBV18 combines with J gene TRBJ2-1, with 10 bases lining up with TRBD2. After removal of 2 bases from V and 12 bases from J, the junction contained 1 base not matched to a gene. Germline-derived CDR1 and CDR2 are KGHSH and LQKENI. The CDR3 extends over 12 amino acids.

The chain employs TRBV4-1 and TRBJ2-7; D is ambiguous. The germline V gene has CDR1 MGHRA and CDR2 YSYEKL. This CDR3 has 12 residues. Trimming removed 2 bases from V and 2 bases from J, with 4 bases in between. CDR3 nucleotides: TGCGCCAGCAGCCAACTCGCCTACGAGCAGTACTTC. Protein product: CASSQLAYEQYF.

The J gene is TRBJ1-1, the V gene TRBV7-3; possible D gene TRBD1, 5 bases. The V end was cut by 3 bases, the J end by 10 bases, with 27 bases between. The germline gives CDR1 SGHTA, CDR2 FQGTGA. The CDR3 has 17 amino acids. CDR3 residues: CASSFTRQVNSTGGAFF. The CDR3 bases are TGTGCCAGCAGCTTCACTCGCCAGGTTAATAGCACGGGGGGAGCTTTCTTT.

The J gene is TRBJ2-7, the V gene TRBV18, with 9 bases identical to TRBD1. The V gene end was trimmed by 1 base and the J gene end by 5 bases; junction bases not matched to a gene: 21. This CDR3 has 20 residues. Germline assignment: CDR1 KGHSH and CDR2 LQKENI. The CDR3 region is CASSPLFPTPLRDRDHEQYF. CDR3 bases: TGTGCCAGCTCACCACTTTTTCCCACTCCCCTCCGGGACAGGGACCACGAGCAGTACTTC.

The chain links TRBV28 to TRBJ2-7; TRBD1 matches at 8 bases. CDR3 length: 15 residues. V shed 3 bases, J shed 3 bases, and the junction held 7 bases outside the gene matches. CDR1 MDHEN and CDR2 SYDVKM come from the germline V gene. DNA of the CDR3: TGTGCCAGCAGTTTGGGTGGGACAGGACTCTACGAGCAGTACTTC. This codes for CASSLGGTGLYEQYF.

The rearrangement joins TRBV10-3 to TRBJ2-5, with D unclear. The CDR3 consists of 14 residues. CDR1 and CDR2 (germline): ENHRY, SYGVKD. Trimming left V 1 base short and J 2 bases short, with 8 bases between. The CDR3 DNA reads TGTGCCATCAGTGAGTTGTACAGTCAAGAGACCCAGTACTTC. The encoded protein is CAISELYSQETQYF.

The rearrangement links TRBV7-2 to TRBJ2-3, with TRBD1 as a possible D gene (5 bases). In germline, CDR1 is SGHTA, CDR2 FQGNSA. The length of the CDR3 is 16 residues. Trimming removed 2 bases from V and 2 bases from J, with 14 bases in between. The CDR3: CASSLSRTISTDTQYF. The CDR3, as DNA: TGTGCCAGCAGCTTATCTAGGACAATCTCCACAGATACGCAGTATTTT.